Shown below are 2 T cell receptor beta chains from a single sample sequenced in a study of CD8 T cells in ankylosing spondylitis. TCRdb re-called the 5' RACE reads with MiXCR, one entry per CDR3 protein. The sample holds roughly 68,000 distinct CDR3 sequences, 6.2% seen once. The sample comprised synovial fluid, either unsorted or a sorted T cell fraction (not recorded which). These receptors were collected from a male donor with ankylosing spondylitis.

This clonotype has a count of ten or more. This chain links TRBV11-2 with TRBJ1-2; TRBD1 is a possible D gene (5 bases). In germline, CDR1 is SGHAT, CDR2 FQNNGV. The length of the CDR3 is 15 residues. V gave up 4 bases and J gave up 4 bases, with 16 bases separating them. CDR3 amino acids: CASSSDSSSFYGYTF. DNA of the CDR3: TGTGCCAGCAGCTCCGACAGTTCCTCTTTCTATGGCTACACCTTC.

This clonotype came up many times. This sequence joins TRBV20-1 and TRBJ2-5; 14 nucleotides align to TRBD2. Germline V gene lookup returns CDR1 DFQATT and CDR2 SNEGSKA (reference sequence). Trimming removed 6 bases from V and 5 bases from J; junction bases left unmatched: 14. CDR3 length: 17 residues. Written as DNA, the CDR3 is TGCAGTGCCCGACCCCGAGGAGGGACTAGCGGGAGCGAGACCCAGTACTTC. Translating gives CSARPRGGTSGSETQYF.